The entry below describes one TCR beta chain. This sample is drawn from a study of tumor and adjacent non-tumor tissue in lung cancer. No cell sorting was done before RNA was extracted from the tissue. The germline gives CDR1 SGHNT, CDR2 YYREEE (reference sequence). Losses at the gene ends were 9 bases for V and 8 bases for J; bases not matched to a gene: 14. The CDR3 length is 17 residues. TCRbeta libraries were built with three rounds of nested PCR, modified from ARM-PCR. TCRdb independently ran MiXCR on the multiplex PCR reads; one entry per CDR3 protein. Here the sample spans fewer than 100,000 distinct CDR3 sequences, just under 75% being singletons.

The chain recombines TRBV5-4 with TRBJ2-2; 15 nucleotides line up with TRBD2. The material sequenced was lung tumor tissue. The receptor was isolated from a middle-aged woman with non-small cell lung cancer. CDR3 sequence reads: CANSFLGLAGGTGELFF. The DNA of the CDR3 is TGTGCCAACTCATTCTTGGGACTAGCGGGAGGAACGGGGGAGCTGTTTTTT.